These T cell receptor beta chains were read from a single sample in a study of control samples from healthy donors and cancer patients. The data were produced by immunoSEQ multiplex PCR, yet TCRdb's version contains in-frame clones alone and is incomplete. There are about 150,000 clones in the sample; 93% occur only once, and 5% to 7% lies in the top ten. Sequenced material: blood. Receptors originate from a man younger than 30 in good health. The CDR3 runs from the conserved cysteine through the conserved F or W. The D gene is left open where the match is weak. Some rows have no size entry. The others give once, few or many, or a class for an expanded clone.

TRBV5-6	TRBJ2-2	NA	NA	CASSTRLVRTGELFF	TGTGCCAGCAGCACTCGACTAGTCCGCACCGGGGAGCTGTTTTTT
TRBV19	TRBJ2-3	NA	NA	CASSIEDTQYF	TGTGCCAGTAGTATAGAAGATACGCAGTATTTT
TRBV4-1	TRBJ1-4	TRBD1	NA	CASSQDIEGAGEKLFF	TGCGCCAGCAGCCAAGATATTGAGGGGGCCGGCGAAAAACTGTTTTTT
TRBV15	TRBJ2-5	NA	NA	CATSVHQETQYF	TGTGCCACCAGCGTACACCAAGAGACCCAGTACTTC
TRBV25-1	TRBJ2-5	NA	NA	CASNIEGGQETQYF	TGTGCCAGCAATATCGAGGGGGGCCAAGAGACCCAGTACTTC
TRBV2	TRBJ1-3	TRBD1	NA	CASSEHLGTGSSGNTIYF	TGTGCCAGCAGTGAACACCTCGGGACAGGAAGCTCTGGAAACACCATATATTTT
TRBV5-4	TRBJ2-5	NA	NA	CASSLEGAETQYF	TGTGCCAGCAGCTTGGAAGGGGCAGAGACCCAGTACTTC
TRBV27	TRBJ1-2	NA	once	CASSFGPKNYGYTF	TGTGCCAGCAGTTTCGGACCTAAAAACTATGGCTACACCTTC
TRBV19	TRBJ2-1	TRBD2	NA	CASRLIAGGRNEQFF	TGTGCCAGTAGGCTCATAGCGGGGGGGCGCAATGAGCAGTTCTTC
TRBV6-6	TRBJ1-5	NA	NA	CASSYSLGEGSQPQHF	TGTGCCAGCAGTTACTCTCTTGGTGAGGGATCTCAGCCCCAGCATTTT
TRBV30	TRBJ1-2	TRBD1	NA	CAWREGQFYGYTF	TGTGCCTGGAGGGAGGGACAGTTCTATGGCTACACCTTC
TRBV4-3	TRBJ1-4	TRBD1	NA	CASSQDLTGGPVDTNEKLFF	TGCGCCAGCAGCCAAGATTTAACAGGGGGTCCCGTTGACACTAATGAAAAACTGTTTTTT
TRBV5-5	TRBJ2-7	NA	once	CASSLAGFGSSYEQYF	TGTGCCAGCAGCTTGGCCGGGTTCGGGTCCTCCTACGAGCAGTACTTC
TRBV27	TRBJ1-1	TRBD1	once	CASSLSGTGWGTEAFF	TGTGCCAGCAGTTTATCGGGGACAGGTTGGGGGACTGAAGCTTTCTTT
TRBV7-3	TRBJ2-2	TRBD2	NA	CASSPQREGELFF	TGTGCCAGCAGCCCCCAGCGGGAGGGGGAGCTGTTTTTT
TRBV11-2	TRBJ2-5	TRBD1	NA	CASSSTGARETQYF	TGTGCCAGCAGCTCCACAGGGGCGCGGGAGACCCAGTACTTC
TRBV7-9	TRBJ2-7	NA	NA	CASSLSRVYEQYF	TGTGCCAGCAGCTTGTCCAGGGTCTACGAGCAGTACTTC
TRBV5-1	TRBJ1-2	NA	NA	CASSLTVNYGYTF	TGCGCCAGCAGCTTGACTGTTAACTATGGCTACACCTTC
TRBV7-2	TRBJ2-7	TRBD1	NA	CASSLVQGREQYF	TGTGCCAGCAGCTTAGTACAGGGGCGAGAGCAGTACTTC
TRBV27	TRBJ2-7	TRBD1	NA	CASSLGRGRYEQYF	TGTGCCAGCAGTTTAGGCAGGGGGCGATACGAGCAGTACTTC
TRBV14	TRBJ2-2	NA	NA	CASSGQARYTGELFF	TGTGCCAGCAGCGGGCAGGCGCGTTATACCGGGGAGCTGTTTTTT
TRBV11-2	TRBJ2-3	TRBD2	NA	CASSPSPRLADTQYF	TGTGCCAGCAGCCCCTCCCCTCGACTAGCCGATACGCAGTATTTT
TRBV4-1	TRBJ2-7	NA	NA	CASSQVRTAPTYEQYF	TGCGCCAGCAGCCAAGTCCGGACCGCTCCTACCTACGAGCAGTACTTC
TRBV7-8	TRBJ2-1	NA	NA	CASSLANAGAYNEQFF	TGTGCCAGCAGCTTAGCGAATGCAGGGGCATACAATGAGCAGTTCTTC
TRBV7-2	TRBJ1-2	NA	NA	CASSLVSSGAFDGYTF	TGTGCCAGCAGCCTAGTGAGTTCAGGGGCCTTCGATGGCTACACCTTC
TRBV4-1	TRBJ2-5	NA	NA	CASSPRAQRQETQYF	TGCGCCAGCAGCCCCCGGGCCCAACGCCAAGAGACCCAGTACTTC
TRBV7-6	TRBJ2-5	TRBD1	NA	CASGAGTGGLETQYF	TGTGCCAGCGGCGCCGGGACAGGGGGTTTAGAGACCCAGTACTTC
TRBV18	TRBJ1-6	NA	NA	CASSPPNGEGSPLHF	TGTGCCAGCTCACCGCCCAATGGAGAAGGATCACCCCTCCACTTT
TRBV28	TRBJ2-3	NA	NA	CASSLGGSRASPTDTQYF	TGTGCCAGCAGTTTGGGGGGATCTAGAGCATCCCCCACAGATACGCAGTATTTT
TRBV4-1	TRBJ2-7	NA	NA	CASSRGTKSSYEQYF	TGCGCCAGCAGCCGCGGGACAAAGAGCTCCTACGAGCAGTACTTC
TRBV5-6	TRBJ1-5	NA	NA	CASSLRSTQPQHF	TGTGCCAGCAGCTTGCGGTCTACTCAGCCCCAGCATTTT
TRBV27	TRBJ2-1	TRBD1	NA	CASSLSPGTGIYDEQFF	TGTGCCAGCAGTTTATCCCCCGGGACAGGGATTTACGATGAGCAGTTCTTC
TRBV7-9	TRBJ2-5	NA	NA	CASSGPGRQETQYF	TGTGCCAGCAGCGGGCCGGGACGGCAAGAGACCCAGTACTTC
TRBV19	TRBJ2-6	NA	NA	CASLNSGANVLTF	TGTGCCAGCTTGAACTCTGGGGCCAACGTCCTGACTTTC
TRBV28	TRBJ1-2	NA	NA	CASSLYGTLQSYGYTF	TGTGCCAGCAGTTTATACGGGACCCTACAATCCTATGGCTACACCTTC
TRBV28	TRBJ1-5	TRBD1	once	CASSTPDRDRGIWQPQHF	TGTGCCAGCAGCACACCCGACCGGGACAGGGGTATCTGGCAGCCCCAGCATTTT
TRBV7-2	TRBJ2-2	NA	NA	CASNPTGEPTGELFF	TGTGCCAGCAACCCAACGGGGGAGCCGACCGGGGAGCTGTTTTTT
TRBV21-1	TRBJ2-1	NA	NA	CASSKPRRVGEYNEQFF	TGTGCCAGCAGCAAGCCAAGGCGGGTCGGGGAGTACAATGAGCAGTTCTTC
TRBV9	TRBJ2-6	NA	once	CASSVGGSGANVLTF	TGTGCCAGCAGCGTAGGTGGCTCTGGGGCCAACGTCCTGACTTTC
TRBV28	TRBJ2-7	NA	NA	CASRPALYEQYF	TGTGCCAGCAGACCGGCCCTCTACGAGCAGTACTTC
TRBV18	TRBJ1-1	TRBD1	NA	CASSPLTGRRSEAFF	TGTGCCAGCTCACCGTTGACAGGGCGCCGAAGTGAAGCTTTCTTT
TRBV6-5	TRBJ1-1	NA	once	CASGRQRNTEAFF	TGTGCCAGCGGAAGACAGCGTAACACTGAAGCTTTCTTT
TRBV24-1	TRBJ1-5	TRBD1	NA	CATSDLNQGAQHF	TGTGCCACCAGTGACCTCAATCAGGGGGCCCAGCATTTT
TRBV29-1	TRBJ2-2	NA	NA	CSVGMAGELFF	TGCAGCGTTGGGATGGCCGGGGAGCTGTTTTTT
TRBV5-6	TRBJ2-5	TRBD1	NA	CASSFRGQVERETQYF	TGTGCCAGCAGCTTCCGGGGACAGGTGGAGAGAGAGACCCAGTACTTC
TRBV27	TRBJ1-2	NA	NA	CASSLSPNYGYTF	TGTGCCAGCAGTTTATCGCCTAACTATGGCTACACCTTC
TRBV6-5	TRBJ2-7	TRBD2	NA	CASSLLAGPSYEQYF	TGTGCCAGCAGCCTTTTAGCGGGACCTTCCTACGAGCAGTACTTC